This entry features one TCR beta chain sequence. As yet, its antigen is unknown. The data were obtained in a study of T cells in localized non-small cell lung cancer. Study-wide findings and caveats: Turning up in adjacent lung were a median roughly 60 of the top 100 tumor clones.

Germline values: CDR1 MNHEY, CDR2 SMNVEV (reference sequence). V gave up 7 bases and J gave up 5 bases; unmatched junction bases: 11. This CDR3 has 15 amino acids. Repertoires were generated with immunoSEQ multiplex PCR, while TCRdb's copy carries only in-frame clones and drops some. Found here are fewer than 90,000 clones, almost 85% of them singletons; the top ten hold under 3.5%. The sequences come from peripheral blood, collected before any cancer treatment. This sequence joins TRBV27 and TRBJ2-5; 9 nucleotides line up with TRBD2. This sequence originates from a man aged 35 to 69 with stage I lung adenocarcinoma. The CDR3 sequence is CASTGSGRLWETQYF. The CDR3 DNA follows: TGTGCCAGCACGGGTAGCGGGAGATTGTGGGAGACCCAGTACTTC.